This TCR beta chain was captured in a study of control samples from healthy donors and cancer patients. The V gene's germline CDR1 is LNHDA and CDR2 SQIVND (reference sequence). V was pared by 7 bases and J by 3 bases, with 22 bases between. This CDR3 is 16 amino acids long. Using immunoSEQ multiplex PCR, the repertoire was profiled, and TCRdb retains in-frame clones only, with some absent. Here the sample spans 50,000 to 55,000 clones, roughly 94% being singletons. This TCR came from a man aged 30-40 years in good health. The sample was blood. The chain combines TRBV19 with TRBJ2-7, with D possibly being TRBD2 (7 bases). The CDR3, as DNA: TGTGCCAGTAAGGGGGATAGCGGGCGGAACCTCTACGAGCAGTACTTC. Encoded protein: CASKGDSGRNLYEQYF. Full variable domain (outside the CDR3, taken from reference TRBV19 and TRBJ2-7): DGGITQSPKYLFRKEGQNVTLSCEQNLNHDAMYWYRQDPGQGLRLIYYSQIVNDFQKGDIAEGYSVSREKKESFPLTVTSAQKNPTAFYLCASKGDSGRNLYEQYFGPGTRLTVT.